This T cell receptor (beta chain) was sequenced for a study of T cell repertoires in cytomegalovirus infection. For the study at large: Recently described HLA-C-restricted plus well-studied HLA-B-restricted CMV epitopes were used. TCR beta signatures that were public indicated CMV infection and matching HLA type. Study outcomes and limitations: It was HLA-C-restricted CMV-specific TCR beta clonotypes that dominated the response ex vivo.

Germline CDR1 and CDR2: MGHDK and SYGVNS. Trimming pared 1 base from V and 6 bases from J, leaving 12 bases between. The CDR3 consists of 14 residues. With regard to this clonotype: Its antigen remains unidentified.

TCRdb re-analysed the reads in MiXCR, keeping a single row per CDR3 protein. The table includes around 900,000 distinct CDR3 sequences, less than 40% detected once. This TCR was recovered from a human donor in good health (CMV status not recorded). Some clones in this sample may be carry-over from other donors' samples. The sequencing used cultured CD8+ T cells from PBMCs, collected from culture after CMV antigen stimulation. The V call is TRBV25-1, the J call TRBJ1-2, with a tentative D call TRBD1 (6 bases). CDR3 coding DNA: TGTGCCAGCAGTGAATTAGGGGGGGCTGATGGCTACACCTTC. Translation: CASSELGGADGYTF.